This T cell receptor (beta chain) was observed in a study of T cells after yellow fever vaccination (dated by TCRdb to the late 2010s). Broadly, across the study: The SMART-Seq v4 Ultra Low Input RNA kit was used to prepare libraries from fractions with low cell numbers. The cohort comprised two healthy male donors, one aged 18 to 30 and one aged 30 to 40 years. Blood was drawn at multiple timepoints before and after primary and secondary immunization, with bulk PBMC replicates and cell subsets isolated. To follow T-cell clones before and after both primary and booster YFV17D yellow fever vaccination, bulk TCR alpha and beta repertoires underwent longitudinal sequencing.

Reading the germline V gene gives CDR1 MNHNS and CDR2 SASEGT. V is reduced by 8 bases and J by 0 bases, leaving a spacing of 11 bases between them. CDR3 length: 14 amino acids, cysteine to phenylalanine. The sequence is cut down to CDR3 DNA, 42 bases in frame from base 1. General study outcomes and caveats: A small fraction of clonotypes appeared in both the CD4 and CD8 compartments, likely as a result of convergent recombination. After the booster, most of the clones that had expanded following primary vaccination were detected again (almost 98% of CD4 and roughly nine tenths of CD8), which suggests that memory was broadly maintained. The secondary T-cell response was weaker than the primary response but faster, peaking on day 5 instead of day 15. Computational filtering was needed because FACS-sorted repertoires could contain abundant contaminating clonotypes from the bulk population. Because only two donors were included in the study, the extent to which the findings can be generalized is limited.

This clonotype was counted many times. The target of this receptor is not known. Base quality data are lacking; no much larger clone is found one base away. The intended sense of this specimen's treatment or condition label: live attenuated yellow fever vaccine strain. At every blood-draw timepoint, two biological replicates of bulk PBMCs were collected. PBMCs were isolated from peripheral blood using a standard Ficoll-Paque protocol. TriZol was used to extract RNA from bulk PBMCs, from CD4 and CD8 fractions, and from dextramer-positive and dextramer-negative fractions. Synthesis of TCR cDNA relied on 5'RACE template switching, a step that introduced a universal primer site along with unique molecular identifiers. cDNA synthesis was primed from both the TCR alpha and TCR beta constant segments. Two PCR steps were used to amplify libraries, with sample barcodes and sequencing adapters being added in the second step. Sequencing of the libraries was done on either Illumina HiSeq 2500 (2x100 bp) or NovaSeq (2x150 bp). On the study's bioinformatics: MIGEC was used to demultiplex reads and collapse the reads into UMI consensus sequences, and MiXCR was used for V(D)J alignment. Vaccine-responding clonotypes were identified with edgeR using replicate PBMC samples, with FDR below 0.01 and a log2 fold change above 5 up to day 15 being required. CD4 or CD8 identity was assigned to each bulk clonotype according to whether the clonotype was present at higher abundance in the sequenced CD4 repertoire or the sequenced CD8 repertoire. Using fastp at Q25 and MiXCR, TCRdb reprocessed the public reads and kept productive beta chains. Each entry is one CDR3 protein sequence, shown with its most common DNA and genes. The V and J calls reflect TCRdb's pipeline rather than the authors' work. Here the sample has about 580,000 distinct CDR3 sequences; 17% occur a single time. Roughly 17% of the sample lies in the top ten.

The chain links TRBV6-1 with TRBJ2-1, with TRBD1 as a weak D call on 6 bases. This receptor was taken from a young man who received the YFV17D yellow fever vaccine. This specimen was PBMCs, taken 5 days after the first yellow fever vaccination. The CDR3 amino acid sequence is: CASGRDNSYNEQFF. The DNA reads TGTGCCAGCGGCCGGGACAACTCCTACAATGAGCAGTTCTTC.